This is a list of T cell receptor beta chains from one sample in a study of T cells after yellow fever vaccination. TCRdb reprocessed the 5' RACE reads with MiXCR, giving one entry per CDR3 protein. The sample holds some 9,600 distinct CDR3 sequences, around 4.8% seen once. The specimen was PBMCs, either bulk or a sorted T-cell subset (CD4+, CD8+, memory, or dextramer-sorted; not recorded which), collected approximately 15 days after the first yellow fever vaccination. The source is a man between 18 and 35 years old who received the YFV17D yellow fever vaccine. The CDR3 runs from the conserved cysteine through the conserved F or W. The D gene is left open where the match is weak. The size entry is marked missing in some rows and otherwise reads once, few, many or a size class.

>TRBV28|TRBD1|TRBJ2-5|medium-sized
CASRGDSYQETQYF
TGTGCCAGCAGAGGGGACAGCTACCAAGAGACCCAGTACTTC
>TRBV5-1|-|TRBJ2-7|medium-sized
CASSPASSSGTNSYEQYF
TGCGCCAGCAGCCCAGCGTCGTCGTCAGGGACAAACTCCTACGAGCAGTACTTC
>TRBV6-1|TRBD1|TRBJ1-5|many
CASSPGQGLYQPQHF
TGTGCCAGCAGCCCGGGACAGGGGTTATATCAGCCCCAGCATTTT
>TRBV6-2/TRBV6-3|TRBD1|TRBJ1-5|many
CASSYHERTGQPQHF
TGTGCCAGCAGTTATCACGAACGGACAGGCCAGCCCCAGCATTTT
>TRBV5-1|-|TRBJ2-7|many
CASSLGLIGDEQYF
TGCGCCAGCAGCCTGGGACTCATAGGGGACGAGCAGTACTTC
>TRBV28|-|TRBJ1-2|many
CASRPGQLSGGYTF
TGTGCCAGCAGACCCGGACAGCTCTCGGGGGGCTACACCTTC
>TRBV7-2|-|TRBJ1-5|many
CASSSGYGQPQHF
TGTGCCAGCAGCTCCGGGTATGGACAGCCCCAGCATTTT
>TRBV10-3|TRBD2|TRBJ2-1|medium-sized
CAISDEGGGINNEQFF
TGTGCCATCAGTGATGAAGGCGGGGGAATCAACAATGAGCAGTTCTTC
>TRBV4-2|-|TRBJ1-5|medium-sized
CASSQDPAGNSNQPQHF
TGTGCCAGCAGCCAAGATCCGGCGGGGAATAGCAATCAGCCCCAGCATTTT
>TRBV12-3/TRBV12-4|TRBD1|TRBJ1-1|few
CATLRQGLPKFGTNTEAFF
TGTGCCACCTTAAGACAGGGGTTGCCCAAATTTGGCACGAACACTGAAGCTTTCTTT
>TRBV4-1|-|TRBJ1-2|medium-sized
CASSRYPGEGDGYTF
TGCGCCAGCAGCCGATACCCCGGAGAAGGCGATGGCTACACCTTC
>TRBV4-3|-|TRBJ2-3|many
CASSKAPFPVTDTQYF
TGCGCCAGCAGCAAGGCCCCATTTCCTGTGACAGATACGCAGTATTTT
>TRBV3-1|TRBD1|TRBJ1-6|medium-sized
CASSQVVGGDNSPLHF
TGTGCCAGCAGCCAAGTCGTAGGGGGCGATAATTCACCCCTCCACTTT
>TRBV6-5|-|TRBJ2-2|medium-sized
CASSQGYGELFF
TGTGCCAGCAGTCAAGGGTACGGGGAGCTGTTTTTT
>TRBV28|-|TRBJ1-1|many
CASSLPVSSEAFF
TGTGCCAGCAGTTTACCGGTCTCTTCTGAAGCTTTCTTT
>TRBV5-4|-|TRBJ2-5|many
CASRPDSYSETQYF
TGTGCCAGCAGACCGGACAGTTATTCGGAGACCCAGTACTTC
>TRBV7-2|-|TRBJ1-6|many
CASIKGRVGNSPLHF
TGTGCCAGCATCAAAGGCAGGGTTGGTAATTCACCCCTCCACTTT
>TRBV18|-|TRBJ2-5|many
CASSTWAEETQYF
TGTGCCAGCTCAACTTGGGCTGAAGAGACCCAGTACTTC
>TRBV11-2|-|TRBJ2-1|few
CASSSVRRDPRFREQFF
TGTGCCAGCAGCTCAGTCCGCCGGGACCCGCGGTTCCGTGAGCAGTTCTTC
>TRBV28|-|TRBJ1-5|-
CASSPDGRGYHQPQHF
TGTGCCAGCAGTCCCGACGGTAGGGGGTATCATCAGCCCCAGCATTTT
>TRBV5-5|-|TRBJ1-1|many
CASIWDDGRAFF
TGTGCCAGCATCTGGGATGACGGAAGAGCTTTCTTT
>TRBV30|-|TRBJ1-1|many
CAWNPGRRSREAFF
TGTGCCTGGAATCCGGGACGGAGGTCGAGAGAAGCTTTCTTT
>TRBV5-1|TRBD2|TRBJ2-1|medium-sized
CASSPGGTLNEQFF
TGCGCCAGCAGCCCCGGGGGGACTCTCAATGAGCAGTTCTTC
>TRBV30|-|TRBJ2-7|many
CAWNRQPYEQYF
TGTGCCTGGAATCGGCAGCCCTACGAGCAGTACTTC
>TRBV15|TRBD2|TRBJ2-1|medium-sized
CATSGGLAGRSNSEQFF
TGTGCCACCAGCGGCGGACTAGCGGGGAGATCCAATAGCGAGCAGTTCTTC
>TRBV12-3/TRBV12-4|-|TRBJ2-7|medium-sized
CASSFSTGYTYF
TGTGCCAGCAGTTTTAGTACGGGTTACACGTACTTC
>TRBV10-3|-|TRBJ2-7|medium-sized
CAISESGAYEQYF
TGTGCCATCAGTGAGTCCGGGGCCTACGAGCAGTACTTC
>TRBV20-1|TRBD2|TRBJ2-7|many
CSASIAGGLSYEQYF
TGCAGTGCTAGCATAGCGGGGGGTCTCTCCTACGAGCAGTACTTC
>TRBV28|-|TRBJ1-6|many
CASSSGPSSYNSPLHF
TGTGCCAGCAGCTCGGGACCGAGCTCCTATAATTCACCCCTCCACTTT
>TRBV4-3|TRBD2|TRBJ2-3|medium-sized
CASSQDTSGGSDTQYF
TGCGCCAGCAGCCAGGATACAAGCGGGGGCTCAGATACGCAGTATTTT
>TRBV4-1|-|TRBJ1-1|many
CASSHPWGSNTEAFF
TGCGCCAGCAGTCATCCCTGGGGGTCGAACACTGAAGCTTTCTTT
>TRBV7-2|-|TRBJ1-3|many
CASSLVGLSGNTIYF
TGTGCCAGCAGCTTAGTGGGCCTCTCTGGAAACACCATATATTTT
>TRBV12-3/TRBV12-4|-|TRBJ1-4|many
CASSFANEKLFF
TGTGCCAGCAGTTTCGCTAATGAAAAACTGTTTTTT
>TRBV12-3/TRBV12-4|-|TRBJ1-2|many
CASSLQGALYGYTF
TGTGCCAGCAGCCTACAGGGAGCTCTCTATGGCTACACCTTC
>TRBV3-1|-|TRBJ2-2|many
CASRFRGNTGELFF
TGTGCCAGCAGGTTTCGGGGAAACACCGGGGAGCTGTTTTTT
>TRBV29-1|-|TRBJ1-2|many
CSVKGGDNYGYTF
TGCAGCGTTAAGGGGGGTGATAACTATGGCTACACCTTC
>TRBV6-2/TRBV6-3|-|TRBJ2-1|many
CASSYEIRDLKTNEQFF
TGTGCCAGCAGTTACGAAATTCGGGACCTAAAGACCAATGAGCAGTTCTTC
>TRBV11-2|-|TRBJ2-3|-
CASSLGGDTDTQYF
TGTGCCAGCAGCTTAGGTGGGGACACAGATACGCAGTATTTT
>TRBV29-1|-|TRBJ2-7|medium-sized
CSAASGTSWAEQYF
TGCAGCGCTGCATCCGGGACCTCCTGGGCCGAGCAGTACTTC
>TRBV24-1|-|TRBJ2-3|many
CATSDLPGTYTDTQYF
TGTGCCACCAGTGACCTTCCCGGGACATACACAGATACGCAGTATTTT
>TRBV10-3|-|TRBJ1-6|many
CAISEGSSPLHF
TGTGCCATCAGTGAAGGATCTTCACCCCTCCACTTT
>TRBV7-2|TRBD2|TRBJ2-5|many
CASSSRTSGGWETQYF
TGTGCCAGCAGCTCTAGGACTAGCGGGGGCTGGGAGACCCAGTACTTC
>TRBV19|TRBD2|TRBJ2-3|medium-sized
CASSPLAGAYTDTQYF
TGTGCCAGTAGTCCGCTAGCGGGGGCCTACACAGATACGCAGTATTTT
>TRBV6-5|TRBD1|TRBJ1-6|many
CATAQTGQVLNSPLHF
TGTGCCACCGCTCAAACTGGACAGGTTCTTAATTCACCCCTCCACTTT
>TRBV4-2|TRBD2|TRBJ2-5|many
CASSQGSSPGRETQYF
TGTGCCAGCAGCCAAGGTTCGTCCCCCGGGAGGGAGACCCAGTACTTC
>TRBV7-2|TRBD2|TRBJ2-3|many
CASSFTSGGPYF
TGTGCCAGCAGCTTCACTAGCGGGGGCCCGTATTTT
>TRBV12-3/TRBV12-4|-|TRBJ1-1|medium-sized
CASSLDRDTEAFF
TGTGCCAGCAGTTTAGACAGGGACACTGAAGCTTTCTTT
>TRBV6-5|-|TRBJ2-5|medium-sized
CASSYSETQYF
TGTGCCAGCAGTTACTCGGAGACCCAGTACTTC
>TRBV7-6|-|TRBJ2-1|medium-sized
CASSKQGNHNEQFF
TGTGCCAGCAGCAAACAGGGCAACCACAATGAGCAGTTCTTC
>TRBV25-1|-|TRBJ1-2|many
CASSEGFSNYGYTF
TGTGCCAGCAGTGAAGGATTCAGTAACTATGGCTACACCTTC
>TRBV3-1|TRBD1|TRBJ1-6|medium-sized
CASSQGTGESPLHF
TGTGCCAGCAGCCAAGGGACAGGGGAATCACCCCTCCACTTT
>TRBV5-5|-|TRBJ2-2|medium-sized
CASSASYMTGELFF
TGTGCCAGCAGCGCGTCCTATATGACCGGGGAGCTGTTTTTT
>TRBV5-1|TRBD1|TRBJ1-2|many
CASSSGTGVGRNYGYTF
TGCGCCAGCAGCTCCGGGACAGGGGTTGGACGGAACTATGGCTACACCTTC
>TRBV5-6|TRBD1|TRBJ1-5|many
CASSLYVGRGERPQHF
TGTGCCAGCAGCTTGTATGTAGGCAGGGGGGAACGGCCCCAGCATTTT
>TRBV5-5|TRBD2|TRBJ2-2|many
CASSLAFGGIAGELFF
TGTGCCAGCAGCTTGGCCTTCGGGGGGATCGCCGGGGAGCTGTTTTTT
>TRBV20-1|-|TRBJ2-1|medium-sized
CSAPKPYREHEQFF
TGCAGTGCGCCCAAACCGTACAGGGAACACGAGCAGTTCTTC
>TRBV12-3/TRBV12-4|-|TRBJ1-1|medium-sized
CASSLWEGSEAFF
TGTGCCAGCAGTCTATGGGAGGGGTCTGAAGCTTTCTTT